These 17 T cell receptor beta chains originate from one sample sequenced in a study of blood T cell repertoires in COVID-19. Sequenced by immunoSEQ multiplex PCR; TCRdb stores in-frame clones only, minus some. The sample yields 150,000 to 200,000 clones, roughly 80% seen once. Sequencing input: peripheral blood. The receptors here all came from a woman aged 40 to 50 with COVID-19, enrolled during active disease.

A few counts support this clone. The chain is built from TRBV6-1 and TRBJ2-7, with D uncertain. Germline-derived CDR1 and CDR2 are MNHNS and SASEGT. This CDR3 is built from 14 residues. V was cut by 3 bases and J by 3 bases, with 12 bases left in between. The CDR3 region is CASSDEVSYYEQYF. CDR3 coding DNA: TGTGCCAGCAGTGATGAGGTTTCTTACTACGAGCAGTACTTC.

The chain employs TRBV7-7 and TRBJ2-3; TRBD2 matches at 10 bases. Germline V gene sequence: CDR1 SSHAT, CDR2 FNYEAQ (reference sequence). CDR3 size: 15 residues. The J segment lost 3 bases and the V segment lost 5 bases, leaving 5 bases of the junction unmatched. In DNA form, the CDR3 reads TGTGCCAGCAGCCGAGGACTAGCGGATACAGATACGCAGTATTTT. It translates to CASSRGLADTDTQYF.

This clone was observed once. The chain joins TRBV10-3 to TRBJ2-2; a possible D gene is TRBD2 (5 bases). With 3 bases removed from V and 5 bases from J, the gap between germline ends came to 10 bases. CDR3 length equals 14 residues. In germline, CDR1 is ENHRY, CDR2 SYGVKD. This chain's CDR3 is CAISEGSQTGELFF. The CDR3 DNA is TGTGCCATCAGTGAAGGGAGCCAAACCGGGGAGCTGTTTTTT.

The rearrangement uses TRBV9 and TRBJ2-2; 7 nucleotides line up with TRBD1. Trimming took 3 bases from V and 0 from J; bases not matched to a gene: 11. CDR1 SGDLS and CDR2 YYNGEE come from the germline V gene. This CDR3 is 18 amino acids long. CDR3 coding DNA: TGTGCCAGCAGCGCCCCCGGGACAGCCTATACGAACACCGGGGAGCTGTTTTTT. It specifies CASSAPGTAYTNTGELFF.

A few counts support this clone. The genes are TRBV2 and TRBJ1-6; tentative D call: TRBD1 (6 bases). CDR1 SNHLY and CDR2 FYNNEI come from the germline V gene. The CDR3 runs to 16 residues. V shed 2 bases and J shed 10 bases, with 18 bases lying between them. This CDR3 is CASSEKWGRGFSPLHF. CDR3 bases: TGTGCCAGCAGTGAAAAGTGGGGCAGGGGATTCTCACCCCTCCACTTT.

This clone has just one count. The V call is TRBV18, the J call TRBJ1-5; D gene uncertain. V lost 1 base to trimming and J lost 0 bases, with 7 bases between them. This CDR3 has 15 residues. Germline CDR1 is KGHSH and CDR2 is LQKENI. In DNA form, the CDR3 reads TGTGCCAGCTCACCACAAGAACATAGCAATCAGCCCCAGCATTTT. Its translation is CASSPQEHSNQPQHF.

The chain joins TRBV5-4 to TRBJ2-1; D gene ambiguous. Germline V gene sequence: CDR1 SGHNT, CDR2 YYREEE (reference sequence). The V end lost 1 base, the J end lost 12 bases, and 17 bases lay between the germline ends. CDR3 length equals 14 residues. CDR3 amino acids: CASSLSLKEELQFF. DNA of the CDR3: TGTGCCAGCAGCTTGTCCTTAAAAGAGGAGCTGCAGTTCTTC.

The chain couples TRBV5-1 to TRBJ2-7; the D gene is possibly TRBD1 (6 bases). Trimming pared 6 bases from V and 0 bases from J, leaving 13 bases between. Germline CDR1 reads SGHRS; CDR2 reads YFSETQ. CDR3 size: 14 residues. The CDR3 DNA reads as TGCGCCAGCACGACCGGGACATCCTCCTACGAGCAGTACTTC. Protein product: CASTTGTSSYEQYF.

V and J are TRBV2 and TRBJ1-3; D unresolved. The CDR3 consists of 16 residues. The V end lost 6 bases, the J end lost 4 bases, and 19 bases lay between the germline ends. The V gene's germline CDR1 is SNHLY and CDR2 FYNNEI. Here the CDR3 reads CASRTPVSPRGNTIYF. CDR3 DNA: TGTGCCAGCAGGACCCCCGTTAGCCCGAGGGGAAACACCATATATTTT.

Remarks on this clone: The junction differs from germline at one of its ends, possibly a read error. The rearrangement links TRBV6-5 to TRBJ1-2; 7 bases are shared with TRBD1. The CDR3 runs to 12 residues. Germline CDR1 and CDR2: MNHEY and SVGAGI. The CDR3 loop reads CASRTDRWTGYF. CDR3 in DNA: TGTGCCAGCAGAACGGACAGATGGACAGGCTACTTC.

CDR3 coding DNA: TGCGCCAGAACAAACTTCGGGGCCAAAAACATTCAGTACTTC. Amino acid sequence: CARTNFGAKNIQYF. The genes are TRBV10-1 and TRBJ2-4; D is ambiguous. The length of the CDR3 is 14 residues. The germline gives CDR1 WNHNN, CDR2 SYGVQD (reference sequence). V dropped 9 bases and J dropped 1 base, with 13 bases sitting between them.

The rearrangement joins TRBV7-2 to TRBJ1-4; 9 positions match TRBD1. There are 14 residues in the CDR3. Germline values: CDR1 SGHTA, CDR2 FQGNSA. After removal of 5 bases from V and 7 bases from J, the junction contained 5 bases not matched to a gene. CDR3 residues: CASSEQGALEKLFF. CDR3 coding DNA: TGTGCCAGCAGCGAACAGGGGGCGCTTGAAAAACTGTTTTTT.

V usage is TRBV3-1 (or the pseudogene TRBV3-2) and J usage is TRBJ2-5; TRBD2 might be the D (5 bases). Trimming took 2 bases from V and 5 from J, leaving 12 bases between them. CDR1 and CDR2 from the germline V gene are LGHDT and YNNKEL (reference sequence). The CDR3 length is 14 residues. The CDR3, as DNA: TGTGCCAGCAGCCAATCCGGACGAGGGGAGACCCAGTACTTC. It codes for CASSQSGRGETQYF.

The chain links TRBV11-2 to TRBJ1-6; 7 bases are a match to TRBD1. V trimming: 2 bases; J trimming: 10 bases; junction bases outside the gene matches: 5. The CDR3 has 14 residues. The V gene's germline CDR1 is SGHAT and CDR2 FQNNGV. The CDR3 region is CASSLRQGGSPLHF. The CDR3 DNA reads TGTGCCAGCAGCTTAAGACAGGGTGGCTCACCCCTCCACTTT.

The CDR3 nucleotides are TGTGCCATCGGGGACAGATCGGAGGAAAAACTGTTTTTT. Its translation is CAIGDRSEEKLFF. This chain joins TRBV10-3 and TRBJ1-4; 7 nucleotides match TRBD1. Germline-derived CDR1 and CDR2 are ENHRY and SYGVKD. V shed 8 bases, J shed 8 bases, and the junction held 8 bases outside the gene matches. The CDR3 is 13 amino acids.

DNA for the CDR3: TGTGCTAGTGGGGGACAGGAGTCCTACTACGAGCAGTACTTC. Protein sequence: CASGGQESYYEQYF. The chain joins TRBV12-5 to TRBJ2-7; 8 nucleotides agree with TRBD1. Looked up from germline, CDR1 is LGHNT and CDR2 is FRNRAP. V was clipped by 6 bases and J by 3 bases; unmatched bases: 7. The CDR3 length is 14 residues.

This clone was picked up a small number of times. This chain links TRBV7-7 with TRBJ1-5; 7 bases are shared with TRBD1. The CDR3 contains 13 residues. Germline CDR1 reads SSHAT; CDR2 reads FNYEAQ (reference sequence). With 5 bases clipped from V and 4 bases from J, the junction kept 2 bases outside the gene matches. The CDR3 loop is CASSPDRNQPQHF. The CDR3 bases are TGTGCCAGCAGCCCGGACAGGAATCAGCCCCAGCATTTT.